This T cell receptor beta chain was identified in a study of T cells in Graves' hyperthyroidism and ophthalmopathy. Across the whole study: Once the initial diagnosis was made, peripheral blood was obtained before any treatment.

Amplified TCR beta CDR3 regions derived from RNA transcripts. When the TCR CDR3 underwent first-round RT-PCR, the HTBI primer set was used. TCRdb reanalysed the multiplex PCR reads using MiXCR and keeps one entry per CDR3 protein. Counted here are approximately 720,000 distinct CDR3 sequences, about 19% occurring once; the ten biggest clones make up 16%. Germline CDR1 is SGHTA and CDR2 is FQGNSA. CDR3 length equals 15 residues. Hyperthyroidism had been newly diagnosed in patients aged 18 to 65, and its duration was under 2 months. This clonotype showed up just a few times. A read error may account for a junction end that differs from germline.

The TCR was taken from a woman in her fifties or sixties with Graves' hyperthyroidism that later progressed to Graves' ophthalmopathy. J is TRBJ1-5 and V is TRBV7-2, with 9 bases matching TRBD1. Sequenced: blood. CDR3 bases: TGTGCCAGCAGCGTAGTGGACAGGGGCAAGCAGCCCCAGCATTTT. Translating gives CASSVVDRGKQPQHF.